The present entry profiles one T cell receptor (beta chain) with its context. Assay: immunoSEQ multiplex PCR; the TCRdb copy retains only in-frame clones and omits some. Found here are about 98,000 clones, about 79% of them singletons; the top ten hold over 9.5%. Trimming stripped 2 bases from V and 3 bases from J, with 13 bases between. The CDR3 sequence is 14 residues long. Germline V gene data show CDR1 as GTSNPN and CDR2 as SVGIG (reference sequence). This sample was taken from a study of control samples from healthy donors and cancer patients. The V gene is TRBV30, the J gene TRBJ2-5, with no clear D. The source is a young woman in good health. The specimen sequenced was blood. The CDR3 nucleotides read TGTGCCTGGAGTCACGGATCCAAGAAAGAGACCCAGTACTTC. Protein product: CAWSHGSKKETQYF.